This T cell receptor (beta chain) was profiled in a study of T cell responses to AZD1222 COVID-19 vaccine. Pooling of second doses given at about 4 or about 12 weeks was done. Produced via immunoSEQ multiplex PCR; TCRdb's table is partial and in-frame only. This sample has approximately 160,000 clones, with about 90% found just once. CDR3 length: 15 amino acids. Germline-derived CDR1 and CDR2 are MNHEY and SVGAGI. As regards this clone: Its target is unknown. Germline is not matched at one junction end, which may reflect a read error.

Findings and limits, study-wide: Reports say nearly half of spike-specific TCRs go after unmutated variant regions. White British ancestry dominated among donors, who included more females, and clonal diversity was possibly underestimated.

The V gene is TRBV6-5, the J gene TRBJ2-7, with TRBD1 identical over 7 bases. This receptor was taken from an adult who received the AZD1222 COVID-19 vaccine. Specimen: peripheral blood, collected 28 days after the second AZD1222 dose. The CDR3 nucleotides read TGTGCCAGCAGTGACTCCGGGACAGAGACCTACGAGCAGTACTTC. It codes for CASSDSGTETYEQYF.